A selection of T cell receptor beta chains follows, all from one sample in a study of blood T cell repertoires in COVID-19. TCRdb keeps only in-frame clones here, not all; method: immunoSEQ multiplex PCR. The table lists roughly 250,000 clones, approximately 82% of them singletons. Material for sequencing was peripheral blood. These receptors originate from a woman older than 75 with acute or convalescent COVID-19. CDR3s include the opening cysteine and the closing phenylalanine or tryptophan. A D gene is named only where the DNA matches it firmly. A clone size is listed for some rows: how often the clone was seen (once, few, many), or a class if it is expanded.

clone size: once
J gene: TRBJ2-1
V gene: TRBV9
D gene: TRBD2
CDR3 protein: CASSSITSGSPDEQFF
CDR3 DNA: TGTGCCAGCAGCTCGATTACTAGCGGGAGCCCCGATGAGCAGTTCTTC

clone size: -
J gene: TRBJ2-7
V gene: TRBV2
D gene: -
CDR3 protein: CASTFLALEYF
CDR3 DNA: TGTGCCAGCACTTTTTTGGCATTGGAGTACTTC

clone size: -
J gene: TRBJ2-2
V gene: TRBV18
D gene: -
CDR3 protein: CASSPTRNTGELFF
CDR3 DNA: TGTGCCAGCTCACCGACAAGAAACACCGGGGAGCTGTTTTTT

clone size: -
J gene: TRBJ2-3
V gene: TRBV11-2
D gene: -
CDR3 protein: CASSLIQGTDTQYF
CDR3 DNA: TGTGCCAGCAGCTTAATACAGGGCACAGATACGCAGTATTTT

clone size: -
J gene: TRBJ2-7
V gene: TRBV14
D gene: -
CDR3 protein: CASSQGLQGYEQYF
CDR3 DNA: TGTGCCAGCAGCCAAGGACTCCAGGGGTACGAGCAGTACTTC

clone size: -
J gene: TRBJ2-3
V gene: TRBV2
D gene: TRBD2
CDR3 protein: CASNRGGSGGTDTQYF
CDR3 DNA: TGTGCCAGCAACAGAGGCGGTAGCGGGGGCACAGATACGCAGTATTTT

clone size: -
J gene: TRBJ2-7
V gene: TRBV30
D gene: TRBD1
CDR3 protein: CAWSGGQGNYEQYF
CDR3 DNA: TGTGCCTGGAGTGGGGGACAGGGAAACTACGAGCAGTACTTC

clone size: -
J gene: TRBJ2-3
V gene: TRBV5-8
D gene: -
CDR3 protein: CASSLLTGRRTDTQYF
CDR3 DNA: TGTGCCAGCAGCCTACTGACAGGGAGGAGGACAGATACGCAGTATTTT

clone size: -
J gene: TRBJ2-7
V gene: TRBV5-1
D gene: TRBD2
CDR3 protein: CASSLARSPGGDEQYF
CDR3 DNA: TGCGCCAGCAGCTTGGCCCGTTCTCCGGGAGGGGACGAGCAGTACTTC

clone size: -
J gene: TRBJ1-2
V gene: TRBV2
D gene: -
CDR3 protein: CASSEGVLYGYTF
CDR3 DNA: TGTGCCAGCAGTGAAGGAGTACTCTATGGCTACACCTTC

clone size: -
J gene: TRBJ2-1
V gene: TRBV13
D gene: -
CDR3 protein: CASSEQTRRLYNEQFF
CDR3 DNA: TGTGCCAGCAGCGAGCAGACACGCAGGTTATACAATGAGCAGTTCTTC

clone size: -
J gene: TRBJ2-1
V gene: TRBV18
D gene: -
CDR3 protein: CASSPRELQGSGFF
CDR3 DNA: TGTGCCAGCTCACCACGGGAATTACAGGGCTCCGGGTTCTTC

clone size: -
J gene: TRBJ1-2
V gene: TRBV27
D gene: -
CDR3 protein: CASSSSTYRDTTRGYTF
CDR3 DNA: TGTGCCAGCAGTTCCTCTACGTACCGGGACACGACTCGTGGCTACACCTTC

clone size: once
J gene: TRBJ2-3
V gene: TRBV5-3
D gene: -
CDR3 protein: CARSGGLDRSLTDTQYF
CDR3 DNA: TGTGCCAGAAGCGGAGGCCTTGACAGGTCCCTCACAGATACGCAGTATTTT

clone size: -
J gene: TRBJ2-2
V gene: TRBV19
D gene: -
CDR3 protein: CASSIPGPGELFF
CDR3 DNA: TGTGCCAGTAGTATACCAGGGCCCGGGGAGCTGTTTTTT

clone size: -
J gene: TRBJ1-1
V gene: TRBV9
D gene: -
CDR3 protein: CASSVGVTGRNTEAFF
CDR3 DNA: TGTGCCAGCAGCGTGGGAGTTACAGGGAGGAACACTGAAGCTTTCTTT

clone size: -
J gene: TRBJ2-5
V gene: TRBV11-3
D gene: TRBD1
CDR3 protein: CASSLGGTAKETQYF
CDR3 DNA: TGTGCCAGCAGCTTAGGAGGGACAGCCAAAGAGACCCAGTACTTC

clone size: -
J gene: TRBJ1-5
V gene: TRBV4-3
D gene: TRBD1
CDR3 protein: CASSQDWDKGAGGQPQHF
CDR3 DNA: TGCGCCAGCAGCCAAGATTGGGACAAGGGGGCCGGGGGTCAGCCCCAGCATTTT

clone size: -
J gene: TRBJ1-3
V gene: TRBV19
D gene: TRBD1
CDR3 protein: CASSIAGGPLSGNTIYF
CDR3 DNA: TGTGCCAGTAGTATAGCAGGGGGACCGCTCTCTGGAAACACCATATATTTT

clone size: few
J gene: TRBJ2-1
V gene: TRBV6-1
D gene: -
CDR3 protein: CASSDGPPAYNEQFF
CDR3 DNA: TGTGCCAGCAGTGATGGGCCCCCTGCCTACAATGAGCAGTTCTTC

clone size: -
J gene: TRBJ1-2
V gene: TRBV29-1
D gene: TRBD1
CDR3 protein: CSVVRGQNYGYTF
CDR3 DNA: TGCAGCGTTGTCCGGGGACAGAACTATGGCTACACCTTC

clone size: -
J gene: TRBJ2-1
V gene: TRBV9
D gene: TRBD2
CDR3 protein: CASSVEGLWTSGSNDNEQFF
CDR3 DNA: TGTGCCAGCAGCGTAGAGGGGCTGTGGACTAGCGGGAGTAACGACAATGAGCAGTTCTTC

clone size: -
J gene: TRBJ1-6
V gene: TRBV3-1/TRBV3-2
D gene: TRBD1
CDR3 protein: CASGRRGTGDGSPLHF
CDR3 DNA: TGTGCCAGCGGCCGGCGCGGGACAGGGGATGGATCACCCCTCCACTTT

clone size: -
J gene: TRBJ1-4
V gene: TRBV5-6
D gene: -
CDR3 protein: CASSLSPNGEKLFF
CDR3 DNA: TGTGCCAGCAGCCTCTCCCCGAACGGTGAAAAACTGTTTTTT

clone size: -
J gene: TRBJ2-7
V gene: TRBV11-1
D gene: TRBD2
CDR3 protein: CASSLEGTSDYEQYF
CDR3 DNA: TGTGCCAGCAGCTTAGAAGGGACTAGCGACTACGAGCAGTACTTC

clone size: -
J gene: TRBJ1-5
V gene: TRBV7-2
D gene: TRBD1
CDR3 protein: CASSRSGTVGPQHF
CDR3 DNA: TGTGCCAGCAGCCGTAGCGGGACAGTTGGGCCCCAGCATTTT

clone size: -
J gene: TRBJ2-1
V gene: TRBV19
D gene: TRBD2
CDR3 protein: CASSPGLAGYSYNEQFF
CDR3 DNA: TGTGCCAGTAGCCCGGGACTAGCGGGCTACTCCTACAATGAGCAGTTCTTC

clone size: -
J gene: TRBJ1-6
V gene: TRBV27
D gene: -
CDR3 protein: CASSFGRRGGYNSPLHF
CDR3 DNA: TGTGCCAGCAGTTTCGGTCGCCGGGGTGGGTATAATTCACCCCTCCACTTT

clone size: few
J gene: TRBJ2-7
V gene: TRBV19
D gene: TRBD2
CDR3 protein: CASSRMAGAYEQYF
CDR3 DNA: TGTGCCAGTAGTCGAATGGCGGGGGCCTACGAGCAGTACTTC

clone size: -
J gene: TRBJ1-2
V gene: TRBV7-8
D gene: TRBD1
CDR3 protein: CASSSQTGGGYGYTF
CDR3 DNA: TGTGCCAGCAGCTCCCAGACAGGGGGCGGCTATGGCTACACCTTC

clone size: -
J gene: TRBJ2-2
V gene: TRBV5-1
D gene: -
CDR3 protein: CASSIRGGDTGELFF
CDR3 DNA: TGCGCCAGCAGTATCCGGGGCGGGGACACCGGGGAGCTGTTTTTT

clone size: few
J gene: TRBJ2-7
V gene: TRBV7-2
D gene: TRBD2
CDR3 protein: CASSFASGSYEQYF
CDR3 DNA: TGTGCCAGCAGCTTCGCTAGCGGGAGCTACGAGCAGTACTTC

clone size: -
J gene: TRBJ2-2
V gene: TRBV18
D gene: TRBD2
CDR3 protein: CASSPPRIAGGTGELFF
CDR3 DNA: TGTGCCAGCTCACCACCTAGGATAGCGGGAGGAACCGGGGAGCTGTTTTTT

clone size: once
J gene: TRBJ2-7
V gene: TRBV4-1
D gene: -
CDR3 protein: CASSQGAGVGYEQYF
CDR3 DNA: TGCGCCAGCAGCCAAGGAGCAGGGGTAGGTTACGAGCAGTACTTC

clone size: -
J gene: TRBJ1-2
V gene: TRBV6-5
D gene: -
CDR3 protein: CASLPGIGQHYGYTF
CDR3 DNA: TGTGCCAGCCTCCCGGGAATAGGCCAACACTATGGCTACACCTTC

clone size: once
J gene: TRBJ1-6
V gene: TRBV7-2
D gene: -
CDR3 protein: CASRQTSSYNSPLHF
CDR3 DNA: TGTGCCAGCAGACAGACTAGCTCCTATAATTCACCCCTCCACTTT

clone size: -
J gene: TRBJ2-5
V gene: TRBV11-2
D gene: TRBD2
CDR3 protein: CASSPGTSGNQETQYF
CDR3 DNA: TGTGCCAGCAGCCCCGGGACTAGCGGCAACCAAGAGACCCAGTACTTC

clone size: -
J gene: TRBJ1-1
V gene: TRBV4-1
D gene: -
CDR3 protein: CASSQGHHMGLRNTEAFF
CDR3 DNA: TGCGCCAGCAGCCAAGGGCACCACATGGGACTGAGAAACACTGAAGCTTTCTTT

clone size: once
J gene: TRBJ1-2
V gene: TRBV3-1/TRBV3-2
D gene: TRBD1
CDR3 protein: CASSQQGQGNYGYTF
CDR3 DNA: TGTGCCAGCAGCCAACAGGGACAGGGAAACTATGGCTACACCTTC

clone size: -
J gene: TRBJ1-5
V gene: TRBV19
D gene: TRBD1
CDR3 protein: CASTTMGQGYNQPQHF
CDR3 DNA: TGTGCCAGTACTACCATGGGACAGGGATACAATCAGCCCCAGCATTTT

clone size: -
J gene: TRBJ2-1
V gene: TRBV30
D gene: -
CDR3 protein: CAWSVGLSEYNEQFF
CDR3 DNA: TGTGCCTGGAGTGTAGGACTTTCTGAGTACAATGAGCAGTTCTTC

clone size: -
J gene: TRBJ2-3
V gene: TRBV7-9
D gene: TRBD2
CDR3 protein: CASSAGLAANTDTQYF
CDR3 DNA: TGTGCCAGCAGCGCCGGACTAGCGGCCAACACAGATACGCAGTATTTT

clone size: -
J gene: TRBJ2-7
V gene: TRBV5-6
D gene: -
CDR3 protein: CASSPSTGSSYEQYF
CDR3 DNA: TGTGCCAGCAGCCCCAGTACAGGTTCGTCCTACGAGCAGTACTTC

clone size: -
J gene: TRBJ2-1
V gene: TRBV6-5
D gene: TRBD1
CDR3 protein: CASRPDRGINEQFF
CDR3 DNA: TGTGCCAGCAGACCTGACAGGGGAATCAATGAGCAGTTCTTC

clone size: once
J gene: TRBJ2-6
V gene: TRBV7-6
D gene: -
CDR3 protein: CASSLGQANSGANVLTF
CDR3 DNA: TGTGCCAGCAGCTTAGGGCAGGCAAACTCTGGGGCCAACGTCCTGACTTTC